Shown below are 8 T cell receptor beta chains from a single sample sequenced in a study of Graves' ophthalmopathy and Graves' hyperthyroidism. RNA transcripts were the template, and TCR beta CDR3 regions were amplified from them. First-round RT-PCR used HTBI primers; second-round multiplex PCR followed. Via MiXCR, TCRdb re-called the multiplex PCR reads, giving one row per CDR3 protein. The sample shows a few hundred thousand distinct CDR3 sequences, 17% of them seen only once. The sample comprised peripheral blood. The source is an adult man with Graves' ophthalmopathy.

The sample holds many counts of this clonotype. V usage is TRBV6-5 and J usage is TRBJ1-1; 8 bases are a match to TRBD1. Germline lookup yields CDR1 MNHEY and CDR2 SVGAGI. V shed 2 bases and J 0 bases; nucleotides not matched to a gene: 5. The CDR3 runs 16 residues. This CDR3 is CASSYDPGQVNTEAFF. CDR3 DNA: TGTGCCAGCAGTTACGACCCGGGACAGGTGAACACTGAAGCTTTCTTT.

This clonotype has ten or more counts. The chain has TRBV11-1 and TRBJ1-2; weak D call: TRBD1 (5 bases). Trimming pared 1 base from V and 4 bases from J, leaving 19 bases between. Germline-derived CDR1 and CDR2 are SGHAT and FQDESV (reference sequence). This CDR3 has 17 amino acids. Here the CDR3 DNA reads TGTGCCAGCAGCTTAGAGGGGACCCCGTTCTCACTCTATGGCTACACCTTC. The encoded protein is CASSLEGTPFSLYGYTF.

The chain couples TRBV2 to TRBJ1-6, with D hard to call. There are 12 residues in the CDR3. CDR1 SNHLY and CDR2 FYNNEI come from the germline V gene. V lost 5 bases, J lost 13 bases, and 12 bases lay in between. The CDR3 region has the DNA TGTGCCAGCAGTCTCCCACTATCGCCCCTCCACTTT. This encodes CASSLPLSPLHF.

This clonotype was counted many times. The rearrangement joins TRBV6-1 to TRBJ1-1; D gene ambiguous. Looked up from germline, CDR1 is MNHNS and CDR2 is SASEGT. V gave up 2 bases and J gave up 0 bases, with 10 bases separating them. The CDR3 is 15 residues long. The CDR3 protein is CASSEWQSMNTEAFF. CDR3 sequence (DNA): TGTGCCAGCAGTGAATGGCAGTCCATGAACACTGAAGCTTTCTTT.

This clonotype appeared many times. The chain combines TRBV5-1 with TRBJ2-5; D is undetermined. This CDR3 is 12 amino acids long. The V end was cut by 5 bases, the J end by 5 bases, with 10 bases between. CDR1 and CDR2 from the germline V gene are SGHRS and YFSETQ. CDR3 sequence (DNA): TGCGCCAGCAGAAGGACGTCGGAGACCCAGTACTTC. This sequence encodes CASRRTSETQYF.

The sample holds many counts of this clonotype. The rearrangement uses TRBV25-1 and TRBJ1-1; TRBD1 aligns across 9 bases. The CDR3 runs 16 residues. The J segment lost 3 bases and the V segment lost 4 bases, leaving 9 bases of the junction unmatched. The V gene's germline CDR1 is MGHDK and CDR2 SYGVNS. CDR3 region: CASSGAVGQGDTEAFF. The DNA of the CDR3 is TGTGCCAGCAGTGGGGCGGTGGGACAGGGAGACACTGAAGCTTTCTTT. Combining the CDR3 with reference TRBV25-1 and TRBJ1-1 gives the whole variable domain EADIYQTPRYLVIGTGKKITLECSQTMGHDKMYWYQQDPGMELHLIHYSYGVNSTEKGDLSSESTVSRIRTEHFPLTLESARPSHTSQYLCASSGAVGQGDTEAFFGQGTRLTVV.

This clonotype has at least ten counts. The chain uses TRBV10-3 and TRBJ1-5; possibly TRBD1 for D (6 bases). Between the trimmed V and J ends, which lost 4 bases and 8 bases, there was a span of 15 bases. Germline CDR1 reads ENHRY; CDR2 reads SYGVKD. CDR3 length: 14 amino acids. The CDR3 DNA reads as TGTGCCATCAGTGCCGAAGGGGGGGGCAAGCCCCAGCATTTT. Encoded protein: CAISAEGGGKPQHF.

In its sample, this clonotype was seen many times. This sequence joins TRBV18 and TRBJ1-1; D remains unclear. Between the trimmed V and J ends, which lost 2 bases and 1 base, there was a span of 8 bases. Germline V CDR1 and CDR2: KGHSH, LQKENI. The CDR3 covers 14 residues. CDR3: CASSPTSRNTEAFF. The CDR3 DNA reads TGTGCCAGCTCACCAACCAGCAGGAACACTGAAGCTTTCTTT. The full variable domain, completed using reference TRBV18 and TRBJ1-1, is NAGVMQNPRHLVRRRGQEARLRCSPMKGHSHVYWYRQLPEEGLKFMVYLQKENIIDESGMPKERFSAEFPKEGPSILRIQQVVRGDSAAYFCASSPTSRNTEAFFGQGTRLTVV.